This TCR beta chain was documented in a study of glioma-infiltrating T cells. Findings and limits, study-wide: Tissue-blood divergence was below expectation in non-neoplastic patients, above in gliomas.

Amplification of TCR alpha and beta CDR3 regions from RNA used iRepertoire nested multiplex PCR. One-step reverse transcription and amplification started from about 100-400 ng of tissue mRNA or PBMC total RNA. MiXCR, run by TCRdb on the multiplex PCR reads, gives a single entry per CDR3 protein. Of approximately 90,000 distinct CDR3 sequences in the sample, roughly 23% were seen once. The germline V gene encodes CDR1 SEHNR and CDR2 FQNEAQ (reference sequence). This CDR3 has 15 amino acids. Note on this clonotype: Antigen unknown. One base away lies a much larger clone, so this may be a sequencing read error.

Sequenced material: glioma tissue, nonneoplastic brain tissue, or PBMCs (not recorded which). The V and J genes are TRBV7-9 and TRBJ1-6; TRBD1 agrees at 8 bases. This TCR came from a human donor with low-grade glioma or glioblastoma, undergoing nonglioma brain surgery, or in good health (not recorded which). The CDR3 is CASSSWTGSNSPFHF. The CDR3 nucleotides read TGTGCCAGCAGCTCCTGGACAGGGAGTAATTCACCCTTCCACTTT.